Sequencing of this TCR beta chain was carried out in a study of T-cell reconstitution after alpha-beta-depleted transplantation in children listed by TCRdb under 2016. Background on the whole study: Using TCR repertoire profiling, the study followed T-cell immune reconstitution in a quantitative way in children after TCRalphabeta/CD19-depleted allogeneic hematopoietic cell transplantation.

What the research found in general, with its limitations: The frequencies of hyperexpanded clones fell over the following months, and after one year, T-cell counts and TCRbeta diversity were mostly attributed to newly produced T cells. About two months after transplant, the apparently early recovery of alphabetaT-cell counts reportedly depended on just several hundred clones that had expanded rapidly and came from non-depleted graft cells. The high TCRbeta diversity at day 60 in some patients was ascribed to recipient T cells and intrathymic progenitors that had survived conditioning.

Library preparation employed PCR. Sequenced using an Illumina HiSeq 2500. To normalize quantification of the TCRbeta repertoire, the TCR libraries were built with molecular barcoding that relied on unique molecular identifiers. The public reads were reanalyzed by TCRdb: fastp trimming at Q25, MiXCR alignment, in-frame beta chains only. Every distinct CDR3 protein forms one entry, paired with its most common genes and DNA. Present in this sample are some 350,000 distinct CDR3 sequences, 15% to 20% of which were seen just once. The biggest ten clones account for approximately 44% of the sample. Per the publication, the treatment or condition label means: allogeneic hematopoietic cell transplantation with graft depleted of TCRalphabeta T cells and CD19 B cells. TCRalphabeta/CD19-depleted allogeneic hematopoietic cell grafts were given to the transplant recipients, all of whom were children. Taken from the germline V gene, the CDR1 and CDR2 loops are MDHEN and SYDVKM. From the cysteine through the phenylalanine, the CDR3 covers 14 amino acids. CDR3 DNA only is kept here, 42 bases in frame from base 1. V and J are trimmed by 9 bases and 5 bases, and the gene matches miss 10 bases of the junction.

This clonotype has more than one count but fewer than ten. Its antigen target is currently unknown. Nothing much larger sits one base from this clone, and base qualities are not available. Sequencing used PBMCs, mostly from graft donor cells, obtained 360 days after TCRalphabeta/CD19-depleted stem cell transplant. This clonotype originated in a male patient between 2 and 10 years old who had a stem cell transplant for acute lymphoblastic leukemia, so the T cells may come from the graft donor. The receptor chain draws on TRBV28 and TRBJ2-7; 10 junctional bases match TRBD1. CDR3 sequence: CARETTGGFNEQYF. The nucleotide sequence reads TGTGCCAGAGAAACGACAGGGGGCTTTAACGAGCAGTACTTC.